The 29 T cell receptor beta chains below were found in one sample sequenced in a study of T cell responses to AZD1222 COVID-19 vaccine. Some clones are missing from TCRdb's copy, which holds only in-frame ones; the method was immunoSEQ multiplex PCR. In the table there are 100,000 to 150,000 clones, around 84% of which are singletons. The sequencing here drew on peripheral blood, taken on day 0 of AZD1222 vaccination. Every receptor here comes from an adult in good health.

This chain uses TRBV7-2 with TRBJ1-2; D might be TRBD1 (6 bases). V was cut by 5 bases and J by 3 bases, with 19 bases left in between. Germline V gene lookup returns CDR1 SGHTA and CDR2 FQGNSA. This CDR3 region has 16 residues. The CDR3 protein is CASSPGWGGPDYGYTF. CDR3 DNA sequence: TGTGCCAGCAGCCCCGGTTGGGGGGGGCCGGACTATGGCTACACCTTC.

The J gene is TRBJ1-2, the V gene TRBV7-9; D unclear. There are 16 residues in the CDR3. CDR1 is SEHNR, CDR2 FQNEAQ, per germline (reference sequence). Trimming left V 2 bases short and J 3 bases short, with 16 bases between. This CDR3 reads CASSLRMDAFHYGYTF. CDR3 coding DNA: TGTGCCAGCAGCTTAAGGATGGACGCTTTTCACTATGGCTACACCTTC.

This rearrangement joins TRBV6-1 to TRBJ2-5; 8 bases are shared with TRBD1. From germline, CDR1 is MNHNS and CDR2 SASEGT. The CDR3 runs 15 residues. The V segment lost 4 bases and the J segment 0 bases; nucleotides outside the gene matches: 4. CDR3 sequence reads: CASSGADRDQETQYF. DNA for the CDR3: TGTGCCAGCAGTGGAGCGGACAGGGACCAAGAGACCCAGTACTTC.

The V and J genes are TRBV28 and TRBJ1-2; possible D gene TRBD1, 6 bases. The germline V gene encodes CDR1 MDHEN and CDR2 SYDVKM. The CDR3 spans 14 residues. The V end lost 0 bases, the J end lost 4 bases, and 9 bases lay between the germline ends. The CDR3 DNA sequence: TGTGCCAGCAGTTTATGGCAGGGGCCCTATGGCTACACCTTC. This translates into CASSLWQGPYGYTF.

The chain combines TRBV18 with TRBJ1-6; D is unclear. This CDR3 has 14 amino acids. Looked up from germline, CDR1 is KGHSH and CDR2 is LQKENI. Trimming shortened V by 2 bases and J by 9 bases, and 11 bases separated the two germline ends. The CDR3 DNA reads TGTGCCAGCTCACCAGGGTCAGACGGTTCACCCCTCCACTTT. Translated: CASSPGSDGSPLHF.

The chain uses TRBV28 and TRBJ1-6; no clear D gene. Germline loops: CDR1 MDHEN, CDR2 SYDVKM. V lost 4 bases, J lost 7 bases, and 14 bases lay in between. The CDR3 runs 15 residues. CDR3 in DNA: TGTGCCAGCAGTTCTGCGTTTAGAGGGAATTCACCCCTCCACTTT. As protein: CASSSAFRGNSPLHF.

The J gene is TRBJ1-3, the V gene TRBV6-1; D possibly corresponds to TRBD1 (6 bases). Germline V gene data show CDR1 as MNHNS and CDR2 as SASEGT. The CDR3 runs to 14 residues. Trimming took off 1 base at V and 4 bases at J, with 8 bases between the two ends. The CDR3 is CASSEVGTGNTIYF. The CDR3 DNA reads as TGTGCCAGCAGTGAAGTGGGGACAGGAAACACCATATATTTT.

The chain recombines TRBV10-3 with TRBJ1-4; 8 bases are a match to TRBD1. V lost 4 bases to trimming and J lost 7 bases; unmatched junction nucleotides: 5. Germline-derived CDR1 and CDR2 are ENHRY and SYGVKD. This CDR3 comprises 14 residues. The CDR3 is CAISARGRSEKLFF. The DNA for the CDR3 is TGTGCCATCAGTGCCAGGGGGCGAAGTGAAAAACTGTTTTTT.

The chain has TRBV5-5 and TRBJ2-1, with TRBD2 matching 10 bases. Germline V gene sequence: CDR1 SGHKS, CDR2 YYEKEE (reference sequence). The CDR3 sequence is 18 residues long. In nucleotides, the CDR3 is TGTGCAACCAACCACCCCAGCGGGGGGGCCTTAAGTATTATTGAGCAGTTCTTC. Its protein product is CATNHPSGGALSIIEQFF.

This clone has a handful of counts. The CDR3 is CASSRPSRARGNTIYF. The CDR3 nucleotides read TGTGCCAGCAGCCGACCCTCCAGGGCCAGGGGAAACACCATATATTTT. The chain couples TRBV5-6 to TRBJ1-3; a possible D gene is TRBD1 (5 bases). Deletions cut 4 bases from V and 4 bases from J, with 18 bases between. This CDR3 region has 16 residues. Germline V gene lookup returns CDR1 SGHDT and CDR2 YYEEEE. The full variable domain, rest sourced from reference TRBV5-6 and TRBJ1-3, is DAGVTQSPTHLIKTRGQQVTLRCSPKSGHDTVSWYQQALGQGPQFIFQYYEEEERQRGNFPDRFSGHQFPNYSSELNVNALLLGDSALYLCASSRPSRARGNTIYFGEGSWLTVV.

This clone was counted once. The chain carries TRBV12-3 or TRBV12-4 and TRBJ2-7; 10 bases are shared with TRBD1. V gave up 7 bases and J gave up 4 bases; unmatched junction bases: 4. The CDR3 is 13 residues long. In nucleotides, the CDR3 is TGTGCCAGCAATCGACAGGGGGCATACGAGCAGTACTTC. Translated, it gives CASNRQGAYEQYF.

The rearrangement links TRBV5-1 to TRBJ1-5; no clear D gene. CDR3 length equals 14 residues. From germline, CDR1 is SGHRS and CDR2 YFSETQ. The V end was cut by 0 bases, the J end by 6 bases, with 10 bases between. CDR3 DNA: TGCGCCAGCAGCTTGGAGGGTGGGGTTCAGCCCCAGCATTTT. Protein product: CASSLEGGVQPQHF.

The CDR3 bases are TGTGCCAGCAGCGCCTCCGGGGCTAACTATGGCTACACCTTC. Residues: CASSASGANYGYTF. The chain employs TRBV9 and TRBJ1-2; D not resolved. Germline values: CDR1 SGDLS, CDR2 YYNGEE. The CDR3 covers 14 residues. The V end lost 3 bases, the J end lost 0 bases, and 9 bases lay between the germline ends.

The chain has TRBV9 and TRBJ2-1; the D gene is possibly TRBD1 (5 bases). V dropped 1 base and J dropped 2 bases, with 10 bases sitting between them. In germline, CDR1 is SGDLS, CDR2 YYNGEE. The CDR3 has 15 amino acids. For the CDR3, the DNA is TGTGCCAGCAGCGTATTCCAGGGAACCTACAATGAGCAGTTCTTC. Its protein product is CASSVFQGTYNEQFF.

Worth noting for this clone: This CDR3 is also generated by other DNA sequences in the sample. The chain combines TRBV18 with TRBJ1-4; D not resolved. Deletions cut 3 bases from V and 3 bases from J, with 5 bases between. Looked up from germline, CDR1 is KGHSH and CDR2 is LQKENI. The length of the CDR3 is 13 residues. CDR3 residues: CASSPLSNEKLFF. The CDR3 coding sequence is TGTGCCAGCTCACCCCTTTCTAATGAAAAACTGTTTTTT.

This chain connects TRBV7-2 to TRBJ2-7, with TRBD2 matching 8 bases. Trimming removed 1 base from V and 2 bases from J; junction bases left unmatched: 4. The CDR3 consists of 15 residues. Germline V CDR1 and CDR2: SGHTA, FQGNSA. CDR3 residues: CASSLDRGGPYEQYF. Here the CDR3 DNA reads TGTGCCAGCAGCTTAGATCGGGGGGGCCCCTACGAGCAGTACTTC.

This clone was seen only a few times. The rearrangement joins TRBV7-2 to TRBJ2-2, with 11 bases that match TRBD2. The CDR3 is made up of 15 amino acids. Per the germline V gene, CDR1 is SGHTA and CDR2 is FQGNSA. V lost 4 bases and J lost 5; bases outside the gene matches: 3. The CDR3 loop is CASSSLAGVTGELFF. The CDR3, as DNA: TGTGCCAGCAGCTCACTAGCGGGGGTAACCGGGGAGCTGTTTTTT. Drawing the rest from reference TRBV7-2 and TRBJ2-2, the complete variable domain is GAGVSQSPSNKVTEKGKDVELRCDPISGHTALYWYRQSLGQGLEFLIYFQGNSAPDKSGLPSDRFSAERTGGSVSTLTIQRTQQEDSAVYLCASSSLAGVTGELFFGEGSRLTVL.

The CDR3 sequence: CASSLLGSENIQYF. CDR3 in DNA: TGTGCCAGCAGTTTATTAGGCAGTGAAAACATTCAGTACTTC. J is TRBJ2-4 and V is TRBV27, with D uncertain. The V gene lost 1 base and the J gene lost 5 bases, with 9 bases spanning the gap. Germline loops: CDR1 MNHEY, CDR2 SMNVEV (reference sequence). The CDR3 runs 14 residues.

This sequence joins TRBV19 and TRBJ1-2, with D perhaps TRBD1 (5 bases). Trimming cost V 3 bases and J 5 bases, with 10 bases left between them. The CDR3 runs to 13 residues. CDR1 LNHDA and CDR2 SQIVND come from the germline V gene (reference sequence). The CDR3 sequence: CASSIEQEYGYTF. The CDR3 nucleotides read TGTGCCAGTAGTATCGAACAGGAGTATGGCTACACCTTC. The whole variable domain, filled in from reference TRBV19 and TRBJ1-2, reads DGGITQSPKYLFRKEGQNVTLSCEQNLNHDAMYWYRQDPGQGLRLIYYSQIVNDFQKGDIAEGYSVSREKKESFPLTVTSAQKNPTAFYLCASSIEQEYGYTFGSGTRLTVV.

The chain has TRBV6-5 and TRBJ1-5, with a tentative D call TRBD1 (6 bases). Between the trimmed V and J ends, which lost 6 bases and 5 bases, there was a span of 17 bases. Germline V gene sequence: CDR1 MNHEY, CDR2 SVGAGI. The CDR3 runs 15 residues. The CDR3 is CASSPGGGWDQPQHF. CDR3 nucleotides: TGTGCCAGCAGCCCAGGAGGGGGGTGGGATCAGCCCCAGCATTTT.

The rearrangement uses TRBV6-2 or TRBV6-3 and TRBJ1-2; D unresolved. Per germline, CDR1 MNHEY and CDR2 SVGEGT. The CDR3 covers 15 residues. Trimming removed 6 bases from V and 8 bases from J, with 22 bases in between. The CDR3 spells CASSPPDYAPEGYTF. CDR3 coding DNA: TGTGCCAGCAGCCCCCCGGACTATGCTCCGGAAGGCTACACCTTC.

This chain uses TRBV5-4 with TRBJ2-2; 7 bases line up with TRBD1. The CDR3 totals 15 residues. CDR1 is SGHNT and CDR2 is YYREEE in the germline V gene (reference sequence). V was pared by 4 bases and J by 5 bases, with 8 bases of the junction left unmatched. CDR3 nucleotides: TGTGCCAGCAGCGGCCGGGACAGATCTACCGGGGAGCTGTTTTTT. Translation gives CASSGRDRSTGELFF.

V usage is TRBV15 and J usage is TRBJ2-1, with D unclear. The CDR3 extends over 17 amino acids. V was clipped by 1 base and J by 6 bases, with 19 bases between them. The germline gives CDR1 LNHNV, CDR2 YYDKDF (reference sequence). CDR3 in amino acids: CATSRAPAKARFNEQFF. As DNA, the CDR3 is TGTGCCACCAGCAGAGCCCCGGCCAAGGCGAGATTCAATGAGCAGTTCTTC.

Concerning this clone: One end of the junction does not line up with germline, which may come from a read error. This chain joins TRBV6-6 and TRBJ1-2; the match to TRBD1 covers 7 bases. The CDR3 loop spans 12 amino acids. Germline loops: CDR1 MNHNY, CDR2 SVGAGI (reference sequence). CDR3: CASGAAIRQGGF. The CDR3 nucleotides are TGTGCCAGCGGAGCGGCGATCCGGCAGGGGGGCTTC.

The rearrangement uses TRBV5-1 and TRBJ1-1; weak D call: TRBD1 (6 bases). V was shortened by 2 bases and J by 5 bases, with 19 bases between the two germline ends. The CDR3 has 16 residues. Germline V CDR1 and CDR2: SGHRS, YFSETQ. This chain's CDR3 is CASSLTDRPGRTEAFF. DNA of the CDR3: TGCGCCAGCAGCTTAACCGACAGGCCAGGGAGGACTGAAGCTTTCTTT.

The chain employs TRBV10-3 and TRBJ1-2, with D tentatively TRBD1 (6 bases). The CDR3 runs to 14 residues. CDR1 is ENHRY and CDR2 is SYGVKD in the germline V gene. With 4 bases removed from V and 4 bases from J, the gap between germline ends came to 13 bases. The CDR3 bases are TGTGCCATCAGTGGCCAGGCGGGGGCCTATGGCTACACCTTC. This codes for CAISGQAGAYGYTF.

This sequence joins TRBV27 and TRBJ1-5; no reliable D call. The V end was cut by 2 bases, the J end by 7 bases, with 12 bases between. This CDR3 is built from 14 residues. Looked up from germline, CDR1 is MNHEY and CDR2 is SMNVEV (reference sequence). The CDR3 nucleotides read TGTGCCAGCAGTTTACGGGGTCCGAGCCAGCCCCAGCATTTT. It yields the protein CASSLRGPSQPQHF.

This rearrangement joins TRBV28 to TRBJ1-5, with D possibly being TRBD1 (5 bases). Per the germline V gene, CDR1 is MDHEN and CDR2 is SYDVKM. This CDR3 contains 13 residues. With 1 base removed from V and 15 bases from J, the gap between germline ends came to 16 bases. The CDR3 coding sequence is TGTGCCAGCAGTTTATCAGCGCAGGGCGAGTGGCATTTT. Amino acids: CASSLSAQGEWHF.

This clone was found once. The rearrangement uses TRBV4-2 and TRBJ2-2; 7 bases map to TRBD1. With 0 bases clipped from V and 0 bases from J, the junction kept 1 base outside the gene matches. In germline, CDR1 is LGHNA, CDR2 YNFKEQ. This CDR3 has 16 residues. This CDR3 reads CASSQEGGANTGELFF. CDR3 in DNA: TGTGCCAGCAGCCAAGAAGGGGGCGCGAACACCGGGGAGCTGTTTTTT.